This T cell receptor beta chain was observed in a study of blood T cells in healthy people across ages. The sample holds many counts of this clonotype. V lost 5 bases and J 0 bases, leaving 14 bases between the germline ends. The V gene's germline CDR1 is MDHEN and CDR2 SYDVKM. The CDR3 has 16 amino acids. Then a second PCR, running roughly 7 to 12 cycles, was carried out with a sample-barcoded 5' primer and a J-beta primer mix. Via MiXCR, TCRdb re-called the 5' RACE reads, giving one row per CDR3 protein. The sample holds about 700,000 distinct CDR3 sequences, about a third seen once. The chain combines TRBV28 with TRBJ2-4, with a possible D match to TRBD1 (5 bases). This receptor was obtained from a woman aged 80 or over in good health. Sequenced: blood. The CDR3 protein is CASSPHDSVAKNIQYF. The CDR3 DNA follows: TGTGCCAGCAGTCCCCACGACAGTGTAGCCAAAAACATTCAGTACTTC.